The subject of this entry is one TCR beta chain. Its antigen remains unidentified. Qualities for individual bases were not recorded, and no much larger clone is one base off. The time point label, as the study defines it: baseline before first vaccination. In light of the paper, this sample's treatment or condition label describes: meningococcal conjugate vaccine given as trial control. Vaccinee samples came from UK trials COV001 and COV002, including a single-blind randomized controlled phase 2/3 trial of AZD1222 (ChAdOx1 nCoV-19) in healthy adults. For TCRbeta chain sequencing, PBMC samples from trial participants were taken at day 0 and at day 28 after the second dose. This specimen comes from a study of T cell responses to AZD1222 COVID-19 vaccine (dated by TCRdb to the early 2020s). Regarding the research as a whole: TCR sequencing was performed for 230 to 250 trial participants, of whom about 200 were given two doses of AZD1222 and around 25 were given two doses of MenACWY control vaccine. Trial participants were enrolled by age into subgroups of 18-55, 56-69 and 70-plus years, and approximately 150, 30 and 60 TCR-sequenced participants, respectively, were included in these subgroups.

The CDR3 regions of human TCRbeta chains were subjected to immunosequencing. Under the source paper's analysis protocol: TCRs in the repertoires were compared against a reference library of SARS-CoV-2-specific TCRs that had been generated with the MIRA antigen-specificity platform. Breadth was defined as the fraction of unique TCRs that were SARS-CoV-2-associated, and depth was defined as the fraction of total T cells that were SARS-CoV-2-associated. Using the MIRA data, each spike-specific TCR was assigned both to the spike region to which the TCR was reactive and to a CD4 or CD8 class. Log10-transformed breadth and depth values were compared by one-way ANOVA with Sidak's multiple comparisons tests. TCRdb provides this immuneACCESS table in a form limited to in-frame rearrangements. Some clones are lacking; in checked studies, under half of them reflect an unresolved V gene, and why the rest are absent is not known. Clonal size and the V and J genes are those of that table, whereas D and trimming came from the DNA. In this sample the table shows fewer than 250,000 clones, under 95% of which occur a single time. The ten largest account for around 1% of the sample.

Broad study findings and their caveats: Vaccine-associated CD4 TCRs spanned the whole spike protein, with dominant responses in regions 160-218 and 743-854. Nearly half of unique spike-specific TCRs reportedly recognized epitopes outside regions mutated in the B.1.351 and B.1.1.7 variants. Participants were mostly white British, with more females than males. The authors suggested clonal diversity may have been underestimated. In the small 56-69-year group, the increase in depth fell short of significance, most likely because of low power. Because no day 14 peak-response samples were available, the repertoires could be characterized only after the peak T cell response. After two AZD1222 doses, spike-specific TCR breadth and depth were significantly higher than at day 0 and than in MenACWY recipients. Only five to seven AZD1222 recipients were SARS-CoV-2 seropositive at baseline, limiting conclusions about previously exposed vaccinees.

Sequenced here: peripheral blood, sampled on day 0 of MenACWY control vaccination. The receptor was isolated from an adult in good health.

The sequenced DNA is TGTGCCTGGAGTGTTGGGGGGGCTGGGGCCAACGTCCTGACTTTC. It specifies CAWSVGGAGANVLTF. Recombination connected TRBV30 to TRBJ2-6; TRBD2 fits 7 bases in the junction. Unmatched junction bases come to 1, with V trimmed by 0 bases and J by 2 bases. The CDR3 measures 15 amino acids from cysteine to phenylalanine. Only the CDR3 portion is preserved as DNA: 45 bases, with reading frame beginning at the first base. CDR1 is given as GTSNPN and CDR2 as SVGIG, both from the germline V gene (reference sequence).